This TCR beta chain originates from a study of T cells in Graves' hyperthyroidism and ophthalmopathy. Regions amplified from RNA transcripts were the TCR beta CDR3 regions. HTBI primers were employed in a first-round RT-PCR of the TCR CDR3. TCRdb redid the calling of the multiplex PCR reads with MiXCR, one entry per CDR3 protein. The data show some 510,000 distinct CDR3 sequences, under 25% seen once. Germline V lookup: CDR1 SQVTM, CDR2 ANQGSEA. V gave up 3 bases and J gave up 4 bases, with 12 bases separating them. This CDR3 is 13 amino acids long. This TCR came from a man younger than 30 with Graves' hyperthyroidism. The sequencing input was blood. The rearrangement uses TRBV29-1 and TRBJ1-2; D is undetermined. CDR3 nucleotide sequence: TGCAGCGTTGATTCGGGTACGGGCTATGGCTACACCTTC. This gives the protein CSVDSGTGYGYTF.